A single sample gave rise to the 21 T cell receptor beta chains below, sequenced in a study of CD8+ T cells in alopecia areata. Extraction of RNA preceded its reverse transcription into cDNA, which served as the sequencing template. Libraries were prepared by immunoSEQ multiplex PCR; TCRdb keeps only in-frame clonotypes and omits some of them. The table has hundreds of thousands of clones, 50% to 70% seen once. Sequences were derived from CD4+ T cells sorted from blood, sampled at week 0. All receptors come from a human donor with alopecia areata.

This clone showed up just once. The rearrangement uses TRBV7-2 and TRBJ2-7; 7 bases agree with TRBD1. CDR3 size: 15 residues. V lost 5 bases, J lost 1 base, and 8 bases stayed unmatched. The germline V gene encodes CDR1 SGHTA and CDR2 FQGNSA. In DNA, the CDR3 is TGTGCCAGCAGCCGGCCGGACAGGTTATCCTACGAGCAGTACTTC. Translated, it gives CASSRPDRLSYEQYF.

This chain connects TRBV25-1 to TRBJ1-6; maybe TRBD1 (6 bases). Per the germline V gene, CDR1 is MGHDK and CDR2 is SYGVNS. Trimming pared 1 base from V and 9 bases from J, leaving 13 bases between. The CDR3 sequence is 15 residues long. In DNA form, the CDR3 reads TGTGCCAGCAGTGAATGGGGGCAGCGCGGTTCACCCCTCCACTTT. This translates into CASSEWGQRGSPLHF.

The chain couples TRBV2 to TRBJ2-7; TRBD1 agrees at 10 bases. V gave up 6 bases and J gave up 6 bases; unmatched junction bases: 5. The CDR3 has 13 residues. From germline, CDR1 is SNHLY and CDR2 FYNNEI. In DNA, the CDR3 is TGTGCCAGCAGGGGGACAGGGGTTGGCGAGCAGTACTTC. Translated: CASRGTGVGEQYF.

This clone was detected once. The chain carries TRBV4-1 and TRBJ1-2; tentative D call: TRBD1 (5 bases). V shed 2 bases and J shed 8 bases, with 18 bases lying between them. The CDR3 spans 15 residues. From germline, CDR1 is MGHRA and CDR2 YSYEKL. CDR3 DNA sequence: TGCGCCAGCAGCCAAACAACGGGGCTAACTATCGGCTACACCTTC. Translation gives CASSQTTGLTIGYTF.

J is TRBJ2-2 and V is TRBV2, with 14 bases matching TRBD2. Per germline, CDR1 SNHLY and CDR2 FYNNEI. This CDR3 is 15 amino acids long. Unmatched junction bases numbered 2, after V lost 6 bases and J lost 5 bases. CDR3 amino acids: CASRGTSGSTGELFF. CDR3 bases: TGTGCCAGCAGGGGGACTAGCGGGAGTACCGGGGAGCTGTTTTTT.

The chain couples TRBV5-1 to TRBJ2-1; D is unresolved. CDR3 length: 12 residues. Per germline, CDR1 SGHRS and CDR2 YFSETQ. The V gene lost 0 bases and the J gene lost 8 bases, with 6 bases spanning the gap. This chain's CDR3 is CASSLDKDEQFF. CDR3 in DNA: TGCGCCAGCAGCTTGGACAAGGATGAGCAGTTCTTC.

V and J are TRBV29-1 and TRBJ2-6, with D perhaps matching TRBD1 (5 bases). V lost 4 bases and J 4 bases, leaving 23 bases between the germline ends. Germline assignment: CDR1 SQVTM and CDR2 ANQGSEA. The CDR3 extends over 18 amino acids. The CDR3 nucleotides read TGCAGCGTTGTAACAGGACCTTTCACAAGGAAGGGGGCCAACGTCCTGACTTTC. Protein sequence: CSVVTGPFTRKGANVLTF.

This chain links TRBV6-5 with TRBJ2-5; D not certain. Trimming pared 0 bases from V and 7 bases from J, leaving 3 bases between. This CDR3 comprises 11 residues. The germline CDR1 and CDR2 sequences are MNHEY and SVGAGI. CDR3: CASSYSRTQYF. The CDR3 DNA reads as TGTGCCAGCAGTTACTCCCGGACCCAGTACTTC.

The chain is built from TRBV7-3 and TRBJ2-5, with TRBD1 identical over 8 bases. Unmatched junction bases numbered 6, after V lost 1 base and J lost 5 bases. Germline lookup yields CDR1 SGHTA and CDR2 FQGTGA. This CDR3 region has 15 residues. The CDR3 protein is CASSLNQGAGETQYF. CDR3 sequence (DNA): TGTGCCAGCAGCTTAAACCAGGGGGCAGGGGAGACCCAGTACTTC.

This clone appeared many times. The genes are TRBV10-3 and TRBJ2-1, with 11 positions matching TRBD2. The CDR3 has 16 residues. Losses at the gene ends were 0 bases for V and 9 bases for J; bases not matched to a gene: 7. In germline, CDR1 is ENHRY, CDR2 SYGVKD. CDR3 region: CAISESIAGGLSEQFF. CDR3 in DNA: TGTGCCATCAGTGAGTCGATAGCGGGAGGGCTTTCTGAGCAGTTCTTC.

The V gene is TRBV5-8, the J gene TRBJ2-2; 10 bases line up with TRBD2. The V gene end was trimmed by 6 bases and the J gene end by 4 bases; junction bases not matched to a gene: 9. The CDR3 is made up of 16 amino acids. Germline V gene data show CDR1 as SGHTS and CDR2 as YDEGEE. CDR3 bases: TGTGCCAGCACCGCGTCCGGGACTAGCGCCACCGGGGAGCTGTTTTTT. It is translated as CASTASGTSATGELFF.

This chain joins TRBV30 and TRBJ2-7; TRBD1 matches at 9 bases. The V and J ends lost 3 bases and 1 base, in that order; junction bases with no gene match: 4. The CDR3 has 14 residues. CDR1 GTSNPN and CDR2 SVGIG come from the germline V gene (reference sequence). The chain's CDR3 is CAWRTGGMSYEQYF. The CDR3, as DNA: TGTGCCTGGAGAACAGGGGGCATGTCCTACGAGCAGTACTTC.

This clone was seen a handful of times. The gene calls are TRBV19 and TRBJ1-1; 7 bases map to TRBD1. V gave up 3 bases and J gave up 5 bases; unmatched junction bases: 6. CDR3 size: 14 residues. Germline CDR1 is LNHDA and CDR2 is SQIVND (reference sequence). The CDR3 region has the DNA TGTGCCAGTAGTATTGGAGGGGGCAGGACTGAAGCTTTCTTT. It translates to CASSIGGGRTEAFF. Based on the CDR3 plus reference TRBV19 and TRBJ1-1, the full variable domain is DGGITQSPKYLFRKEGQNVTLSCEQNLNHDAMYWYRQDPGQGLRLIYYSQIVNDFQKGDIAEGYSVSREKKESFPLTVTSAQKNPTAFYLCASSIGGGRTEAFFGQGTRLTVV.

The CDR3 bases are TGTGCCAGCAGCTTTGAACAATACGAGCAGTACTTC. Residues: CASSFEQYEQYF. The chain combines TRBV7-2 with TRBJ2-7; D gene uncertain. Trimming removed 3 bases from V and 4 bases from J, with 7 bases in between. The CDR3 length is 12 residues. Germline V gene sequence: CDR1 SGHTA, CDR2 FQGNSA. Full variable domain (rest looked up from reference TRBV7-2 and TRBJ2-7): GAGVSQSPSNKVTEKGKDVELRCDPISGHTALYWYRQSLGQGLEFLIYFQGNSAPDKSGLPSDRFSAERTGGSVSTLTIQRTQQEDSAVYLCASSFEQYEQYFGPGTRLTVT.

The CDR3 coding sequence is TGTGCCACCAGCAGAGGACAGGGGTTTTCACCCCTCCACTTT. This gives the protein CATSRGQGFSPLHF. The chain uses TRBV15 and TRBJ1-6, with 8 bases lining up with TRBD1. J lost 9 bases, V lost 1 base, and 2 bases had no gene match. The CDR3 consists of 14 residues. Per germline, CDR1 LNHNV and CDR2 YYDKDF (reference sequence).

The chain employs TRBV30 and TRBJ1-1, with D tentatively TRBD1 (5 bases). The CDR3 length is 14 residues. CDR1 is GTSNPN and CDR2 is SVGIG in the germline V gene (reference sequence). V was pared by 2 bases and J by 4 bases, with 14 bases between. CDR3 bases: TGTGCCTGGAGTAGGACGGGACGAGTCACTGAAGCTTTCTTT. Translation: CAWSRTGRVTEAFF.

Concerning this clone itself: Within the sample, other DNA sequences also encode this same CDR3. V and J are TRBV5-1 and TRBJ1-1; D is possibly TRBD1 (5 bases). CDR1 is SGHRS and CDR2 is YFSETQ in the germline V gene. V lost 0 bases and J 1 base, leaving 7 bases between the germline ends. The CDR3 consists of 14 residues. DNA for the CDR3: TGCGCCAGCAGCTTGGGACAGACGAACACTGAAGCTTTCTTT. It codes for CASSLGQTNTEAFF.

The gene calls are TRBV4-2 and TRBJ1-2; D may be TRBD1 (5 bases). The CDR3 spans 14 residues. Per the germline V gene, CDR1 is LGHNA and CDR2 is YNFKEQ. Deletions cut 0 bases from V and 8 bases from J, with 13 bases between. CDR3 region: CASSQELQGWGYTF. CDR3 sequence (DNA): TGTGCCAGCAGCCAAGAGCTCCAGGGTTGGGGCTACACCTTC.

In the case of this clone: Other DNA sequences in this sample translate to the same CDR3. The chain carries TRBV7-9 and TRBJ2-6, with unresolved D. The CDR3 runs 14 residues. Between the trimmed V and J ends, which lost 1 base and 2 bases, there was a span of 3 bases. Germline V gene data show CDR1 as SEHNR and CDR2 as FQNEAQ (reference sequence). CDR3 nucleotide sequence: TGTGCCAGCAGCTTAGGTGCTGGGGCCAACGTCCTGACTTTC. Its protein is CASSLGAGANVLTF. The full variable domain, its missing parts supplied by reference TRBV7-9 and TRBJ2-6, is DTGVSQNPRHKITKRGQNVTFRCDPISEHNRLYWYRQTLGQGPEFLTYFQNEAQLEKSRLLSDRFSAERPKGSFSTLEIQRTEQGDSAMYLCASSLGAGANVLTFGAGSRLTVL.

The J gene is TRBJ2-1, the V gene TRBV9; D might be TRBD2 (6 bases). The V gene's germline CDR1 is SGDLS and CDR2 YYNGEE. This CDR3 is built from 17 residues. V shed 3 bases and J shed 3 bases, with 19 bases lying between them. CDR3 sequence reads: CASSAGILADSYNEQFF. Here the CDR3 DNA reads TGTGCCAGCAGCGCAGGTATATTAGCGGATAGCTACAATGAGCAGTTCTTC.

This clone has a handful of counts. The chain uses TRBV4-1 and TRBJ2-3; TRBD2 agrees at 8 bases. Per germline, CDR1 MGHRA and CDR2 YSYEKL. The CDR3 spans 16 residues. V was clipped by 3 bases and J by 2 bases; unmatched bases: 7. The chain's CDR3 is CASSHSGGRITDTQYF. The CDR3 DNA reads TGCGCCAGCAGCCATTCGGGCGGGAGGATCACAGATACGCAGTATTTT.